This T cell receptor (beta chain) comes out of a study of response to subunit inactivated influenza vaccine. Study-level findings and limits: Seasonal influenza vaccination, on each occasion, was suggested by the authors to recruit few new T cells.

Via MiXCR, TCRdb re-called the RT-PCR reads, giving one row per CDR3 protein. Of about 700,000 distinct CDR3 sequences in the sample, 14% were seen once. Note on this clonotype: The antigen is undetermined.

The CDR3 is made up of 16 amino acids. With V trimmed by 3 bases and J by 4 bases, 3 bases remained unmatched. This receptor was taken from a man aged 50 to 60 who received an inactivated influenza vaccine. The source was PBMCs from blood, collected 14 to 15 days before vaccination. The chain carries TRBV12-3 or TRBV12-4 and TRBJ2-4, with 13 bases lining up with TRBD2. The CDR3 DNA sequence: TGTGCCAGCAGTTTCTGGACTAGCGGGAGTAAAAACATTCAGTACTTC. This sequence encodes CASSFWTSGSKNIQYF.